A selection of T cell receptor beta chains follows, all from one sample in a study of blood T cell repertoires in COVID-19. Data came from immunoSEQ multiplex PCR; TCRdb stores just in-frame clones and leaves some out. This table has 150,000 to 200,000 clones, nearly 80% appearing once. Source material: peripheral blood. These receptor sequences come from a woman aged 80 or older with acute or convalescent COVID-19. Each CDR3 is given without its conserved first and last residue.

j_call v_call cdr3_aa
TRBJ2-7 TRBV14 ASSQAREQY
TRBJ2-5 TRBV24-1 ATSDSGAETQY
TRBJ2-3 TRBV10-3 AISEGREGDTQY
TRBJ1-1 TRBV5-5 ASTSSFGNLNTEAF
TRBJ1-5 TRBV4-2 ASSPQGHQQPQH
TRBJ2-7 TRBV2 ASSERAGRGGSEQY
TRBJ1-1 TRBV10-2 ASTGSQGAVVEAF
TRBJ2-6 TRBV5-1 ASSLVTGSSGANVLT
TRBJ2-3 TRBV29-1 SVGSFLLTDTQY
TRBJ1-6 TRBV19 ASSIQGSYNSPLH
TRBJ2-7 TRBV7-6 ASSLGLGRGSDEQY
TRBJ2-3 TRBV7-9 ASSPGLAGADTQY
TRBJ2-7 TRBV2 ASRLLAGGPEGDEQY